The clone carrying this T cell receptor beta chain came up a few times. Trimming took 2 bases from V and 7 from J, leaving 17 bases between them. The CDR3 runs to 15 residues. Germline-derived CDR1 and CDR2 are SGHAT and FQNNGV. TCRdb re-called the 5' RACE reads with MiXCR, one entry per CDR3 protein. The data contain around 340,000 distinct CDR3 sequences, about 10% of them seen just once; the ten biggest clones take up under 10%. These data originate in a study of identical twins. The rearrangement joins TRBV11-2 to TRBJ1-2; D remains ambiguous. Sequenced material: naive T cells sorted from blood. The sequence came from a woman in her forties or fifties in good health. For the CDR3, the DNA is TGTGCCAGCAGCTTACGAGTAGGCTCGATGTCTGGCTACACCTTC. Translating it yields CASSLRVGSMSGYTF.